The clone carrying this T cell receptor beta chain was seen a single time. What it binds is unknown. The data are from a study of shared clonotypes between healthy human individuals. The assay was carried out at the deep level. Original analysis: For the immunoSEQ data, sequences were junction-only without quality scores, so filtering differed. Assay used: immunoSEQ multiplex PCR; TCRdb lists only in-frame clones, some missing. The D gene and trimming were derived from the DNA, and the V and J assignments and clone size from that table. The table has approximately 1.4 million clones, 95% to 99% seen once. CDR3 length: 15 residues. Germline values: CDR1 SGDLS, CDR2 YYNGEE. V lost 0 bases and J 0 bases, leaving 7 bases between the germline ends. Overall study results and limits: The sharing of 4% to 5.5% of naive CD4 clonotypes was seen across a handful of donors. In contrast to clonotypes shared by all four donors, non-shared clonotypes had lower generation probabilities.

The rearrangement joins TRBV9 to TRBJ1-3; unclear D gene. Sequencing used naive CD4+ T cells sorted from blood. Subset in this sample: CD45RA+ positively selected. The TCR sequence derives from a young man in good health. The CDR3 DNA reads TGTGCCAGCAGCGTAGATTCTTTCTCTGGAAACACCATATATTTT. It encodes CASSVDSFSGNTIYF.